This TCR beta chain was found in a study of metastatic and nonmetastatic thyroid tumors. This clone has a count of ten or more. V gave up 1 base and J gave up 0 bases, with 5 bases separating them. The CDR3 is 14 residues long. Germline-derived CDR1 and CDR2 are SGDLS and YYNGEE. No treatment had been given to any patient before thyroid surgery. From the PCR reads, TCRdb re-called clones with MiXCR. The table lists about 82,000 clones, around 12% of them singletons. The sequence derives from a female donor with papillary thyroid cancer or a benign thyroid nodule (not recorded which). Some clones in this sample may be carry-over from other donors' samples. The material sequenced was tumor tissue. The chain employs TRBV9 and TRBJ2-1; D is ambiguous. The chain's CDR3 is CASSVRGSYNEQFF. For the CDR3, the DNA is TGTGCCAGCAGCGTAAGAGGCTCCTACAATGAGCAGTTCTTC.